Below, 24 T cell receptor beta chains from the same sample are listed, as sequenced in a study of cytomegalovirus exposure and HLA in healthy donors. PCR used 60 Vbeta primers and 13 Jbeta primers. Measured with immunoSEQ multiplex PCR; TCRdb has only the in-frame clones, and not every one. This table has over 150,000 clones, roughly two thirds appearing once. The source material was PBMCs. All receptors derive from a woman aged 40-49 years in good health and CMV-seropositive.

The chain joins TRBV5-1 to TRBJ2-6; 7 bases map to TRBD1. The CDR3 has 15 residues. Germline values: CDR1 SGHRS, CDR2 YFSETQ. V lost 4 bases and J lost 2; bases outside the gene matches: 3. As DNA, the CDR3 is TGCGCCAGCAGCCGGACAGGAGCTGGGGCCAACGTCCTGACTTTC. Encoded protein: CASSRTGAGANVLTF.

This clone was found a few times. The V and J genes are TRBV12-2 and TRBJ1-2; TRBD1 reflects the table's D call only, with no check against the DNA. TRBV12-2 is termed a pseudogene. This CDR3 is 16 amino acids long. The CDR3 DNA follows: TGTGCAAGTCGCTTAGAGGACAGGACAGCTAACTATGGCTACCCCTTC. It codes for CASRLEDRTANYGYPF.

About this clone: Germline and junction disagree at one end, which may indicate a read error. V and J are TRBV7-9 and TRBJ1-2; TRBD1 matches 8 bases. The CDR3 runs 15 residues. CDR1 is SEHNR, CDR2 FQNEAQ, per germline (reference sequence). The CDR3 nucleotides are TGTGCCAGCAGCTCCAGGACAGGGTACGACTATGGCTACCCCTTC. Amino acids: CASSSRTGYDYGYPF.

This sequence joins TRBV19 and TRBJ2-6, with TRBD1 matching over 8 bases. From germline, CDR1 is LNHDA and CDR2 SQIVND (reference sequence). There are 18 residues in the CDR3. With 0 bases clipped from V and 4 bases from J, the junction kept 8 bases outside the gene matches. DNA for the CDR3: TGTGCCAGTAGTATAGAGGGACAGGTCCCCGGGGGGGCCAACGTCCTGACTTTC. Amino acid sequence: CASSIEGQVPGGANVLTF.

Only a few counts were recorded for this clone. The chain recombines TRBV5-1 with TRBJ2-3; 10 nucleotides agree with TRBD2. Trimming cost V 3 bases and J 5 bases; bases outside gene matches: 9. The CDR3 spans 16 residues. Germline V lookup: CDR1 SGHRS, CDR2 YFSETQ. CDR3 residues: CASSSPSGRAVDTQYF. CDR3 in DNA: TGCGCCAGCAGCTCACCCAGCGGGAGGGCCGTAGATACGCAGTATTTT.

The CDR3 region is CASSEGGSLSYEQYF. The DNA of the CDR3 is TGTGCCAGCAGTGAAGGGGGCAGCCTCTCCTACGAGCAGTACTTC. The genes are TRBV6-1 and TRBJ2-7; tentative D call: TRBD1 (5 bases). V dropped 1 base and J dropped 0 bases, with 10 bases sitting between them. CDR1 and CDR2 (germline): MNHNS, SASEGT. The CDR3 spans 15 residues.

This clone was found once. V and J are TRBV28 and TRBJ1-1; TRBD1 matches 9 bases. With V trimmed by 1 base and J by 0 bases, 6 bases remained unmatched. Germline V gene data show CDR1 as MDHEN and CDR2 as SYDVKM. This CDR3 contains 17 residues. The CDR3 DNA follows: TGTGCCAGCAGTTTATCCGGGACAGGGCCAATGAACACTGAAGCTTTCTTT. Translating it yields CASSLSGTGPMNTEAFF.

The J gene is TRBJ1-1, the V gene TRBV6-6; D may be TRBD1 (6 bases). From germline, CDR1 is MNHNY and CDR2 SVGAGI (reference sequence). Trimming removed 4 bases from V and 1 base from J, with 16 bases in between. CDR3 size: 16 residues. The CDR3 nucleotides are TGTGCCAGCAGTTCTCAGCGGGACACACAGAACACTGAAGCTTTCTTT. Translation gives CASSSQRDTQNTEAFF.

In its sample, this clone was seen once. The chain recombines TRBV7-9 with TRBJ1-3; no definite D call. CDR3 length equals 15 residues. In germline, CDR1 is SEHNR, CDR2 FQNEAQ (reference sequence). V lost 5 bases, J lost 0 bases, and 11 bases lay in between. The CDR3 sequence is CASSPRWVSGNTIYF. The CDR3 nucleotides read TGTGCCAGCAGCCCGCGGTGGGTCTCTGGAAACACCATATATTTT.

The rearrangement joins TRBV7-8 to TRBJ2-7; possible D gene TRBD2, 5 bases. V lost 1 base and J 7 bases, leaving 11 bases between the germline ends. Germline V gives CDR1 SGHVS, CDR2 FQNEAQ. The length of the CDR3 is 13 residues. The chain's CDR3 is CASSLGTAGEQYF. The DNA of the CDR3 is TGTGCCAGCAGCTTAGGGACCGCGGGTGAGCAGTACTTC.

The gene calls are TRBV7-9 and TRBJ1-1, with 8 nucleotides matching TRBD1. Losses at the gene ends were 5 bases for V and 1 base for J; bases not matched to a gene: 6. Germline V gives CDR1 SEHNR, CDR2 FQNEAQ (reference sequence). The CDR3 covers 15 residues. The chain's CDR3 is CASSPGQGRNTEAFF. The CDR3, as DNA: TGTGCCAGCAGCCCCGGACAGGGTCGGAACACTGAAGCTTTCTTT. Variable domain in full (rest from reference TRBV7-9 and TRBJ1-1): DTGVSQNPRHKITKRGQNVTFRCDPISEHNRLYWYRQTLGQGPEFLTYFQNEAQLEKSRLLSDRFSAERPKGSFSTLEIQRTEQGDSAMYLCASSPGQGRNTEAFFGQGTRLTVV.

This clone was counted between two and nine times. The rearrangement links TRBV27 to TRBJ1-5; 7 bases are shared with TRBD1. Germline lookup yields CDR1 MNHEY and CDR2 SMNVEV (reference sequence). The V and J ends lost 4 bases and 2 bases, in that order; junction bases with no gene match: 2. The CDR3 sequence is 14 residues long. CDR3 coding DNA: TGTGCCAGCAGTTCCGGACAGGGCAATCAGCCCCAGCATTTT. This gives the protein CASSSGQGNQPQHF.

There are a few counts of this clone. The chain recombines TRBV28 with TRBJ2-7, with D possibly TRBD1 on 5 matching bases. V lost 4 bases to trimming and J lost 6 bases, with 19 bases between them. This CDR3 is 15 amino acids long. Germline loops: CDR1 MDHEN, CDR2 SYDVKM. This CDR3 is CASSSAGRNSVEQYF. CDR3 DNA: TGTGCCAGCAGTTCCGCAGGGCGTAATTCGGTCGAGCAGTACTTC.

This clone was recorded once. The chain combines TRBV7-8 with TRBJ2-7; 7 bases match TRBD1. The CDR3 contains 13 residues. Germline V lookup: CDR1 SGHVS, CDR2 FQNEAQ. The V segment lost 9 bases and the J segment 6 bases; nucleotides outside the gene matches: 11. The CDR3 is CASSPDRAREQYF. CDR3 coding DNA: TGTGCCAGTAGTCCCGACAGGGCCCGCGAGCAGTACTTC.

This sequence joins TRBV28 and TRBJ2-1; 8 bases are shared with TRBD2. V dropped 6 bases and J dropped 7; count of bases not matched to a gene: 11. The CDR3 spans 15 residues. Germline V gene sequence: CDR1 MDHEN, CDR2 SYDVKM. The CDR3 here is CASRREGRVGNEQFF. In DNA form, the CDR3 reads TGTGCCAGCAGACGGGAGGGACGGGTTGGAAATGAGCAGTTCTTC.

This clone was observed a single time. The CDR3 sequence is CATSRNRDRTYEQYF. In DNA, the CDR3 is TGTGCCACCAGCAGAAACCGGGACAGGACCTACGAGCAGTACTTC. This sequence joins TRBV15 and TRBJ2-7, with 8 nucleotides matching TRBD1. The CDR3 covers 15 residues. Per the germline V gene, CDR1 is LNHNV and CDR2 is YYDKDF (reference sequence). Trimming at V came to 2 bases and at J to 2 bases, leaving 5 bases not matched to a gene.

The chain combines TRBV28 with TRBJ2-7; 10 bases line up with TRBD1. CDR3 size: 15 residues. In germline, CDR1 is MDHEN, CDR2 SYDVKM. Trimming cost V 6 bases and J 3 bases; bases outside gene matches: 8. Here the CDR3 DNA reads TGTGCCAGCAGGGGGGGTAGGACAGGGGGCTACGAGCAGTACTTC. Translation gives CASRGGRTGGYEQYF.

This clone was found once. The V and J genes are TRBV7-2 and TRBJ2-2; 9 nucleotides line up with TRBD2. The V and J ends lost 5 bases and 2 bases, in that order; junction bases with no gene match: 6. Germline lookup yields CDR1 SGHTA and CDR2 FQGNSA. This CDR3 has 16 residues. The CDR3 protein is CASSPRLAVNTGELFF. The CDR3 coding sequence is TGTGCCAGCAGCCCAAGACTAGCGGTTAACACCGGGGAGCTGTTTTTT.

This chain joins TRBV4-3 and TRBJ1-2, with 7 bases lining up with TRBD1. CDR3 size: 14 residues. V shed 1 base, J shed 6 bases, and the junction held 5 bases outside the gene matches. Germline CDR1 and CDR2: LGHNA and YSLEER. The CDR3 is CASSQGQGVDGYTF. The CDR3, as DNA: TGCGCCAGCAGCCAAGGGCAGGGGGTGGATGGCTACACCTTC.

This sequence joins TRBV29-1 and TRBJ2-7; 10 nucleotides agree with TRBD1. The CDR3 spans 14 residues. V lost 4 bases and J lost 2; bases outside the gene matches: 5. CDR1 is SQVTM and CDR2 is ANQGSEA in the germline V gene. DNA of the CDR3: TGCAGCGTTGGGGGGACAGGGGTAACCTACGAGCAGTACTTC. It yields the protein CSVGGTGVTYEQYF.

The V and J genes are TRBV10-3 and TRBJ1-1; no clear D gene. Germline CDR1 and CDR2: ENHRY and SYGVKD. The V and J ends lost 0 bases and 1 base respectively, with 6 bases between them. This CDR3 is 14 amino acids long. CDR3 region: CAISESGRNTEAFF. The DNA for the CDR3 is TGTGCCATCAGTGAGTCGGGCAGGAACACTGAAGCTTTCTTT.

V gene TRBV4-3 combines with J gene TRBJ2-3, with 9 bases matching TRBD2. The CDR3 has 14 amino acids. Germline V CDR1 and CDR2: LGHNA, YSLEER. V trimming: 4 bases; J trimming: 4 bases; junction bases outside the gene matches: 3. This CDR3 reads CASSPLAGSDTQYF. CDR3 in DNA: TGCGCCAGCAGCCCCCTAGCGGGATCAGATACGCAGTATTTT.

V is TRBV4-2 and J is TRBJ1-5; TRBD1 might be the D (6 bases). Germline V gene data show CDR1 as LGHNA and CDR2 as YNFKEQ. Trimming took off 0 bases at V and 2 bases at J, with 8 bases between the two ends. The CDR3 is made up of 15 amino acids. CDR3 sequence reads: CASSQERTGNQPQHF. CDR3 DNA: TGTGCCAGCAGCCAAGAAAGGACAGGCAATCAGCCCCAGCATTTT.

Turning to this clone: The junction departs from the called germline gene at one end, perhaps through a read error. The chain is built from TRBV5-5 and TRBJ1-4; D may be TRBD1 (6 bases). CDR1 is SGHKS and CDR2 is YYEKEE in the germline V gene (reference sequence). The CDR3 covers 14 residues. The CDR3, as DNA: TGTGCCAGCAGCTCCACAGGGACTAATGAAAAACCGTTTTTT. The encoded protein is CASSSTGTNEKPFF.